The source of this T cell receptor (beta chain) is a study of T cells in Graves' hyperthyroidism and ophthalmopathy (dated by TCRdb to the late 2010s). For the wider study: Peripheral blood samples were taken at initial diagnosis, before any treatment was given. After sampling, hyperthyroidism patients received methimazole starting at 30 mg daily, and ophthalmopathy patients received high-dose intravenous methylprednisolone. Prospective prediction of ophthalmopathy was tested in an independent validation cohort consisting of fewer than 20 hyperthyroidism patients and approximately 16 patients who later progressed to ophthalmopathy. In six Graves' hyperthyroidism patients, the study also compared T-cell repertoires from thyroid tissue with T-cell repertoires from blood. The approximately 90 discovery patients were divided at random into training and test sets in a 7:3 ratio. The paper describes TCR Vbeta CDR3 sequencing of 140 or so peripheral blood samples, made up of 40 to 45 ophthalmopathy patients, around 73 hyperthyroidism patients and 17 progressor patients. TCR V-J signatures able to tell the groups apart were searched for in a discovery cohort of approximately 95 patients, of whom more than 40 had Graves' ophthalmopathy and about 60 had stable Graves' hyperthyroidism. The investigation overall reported the following: Blood samples also contained most of the expanded thyroid clonotypes (frequency above 0.001), which suggests that blood repertoires may reflect thyroid immune responses. Sample size was not statistically predetermined, and blinding of investigators to group allocation was not performed. In validation, the model predicted progression to ophthalmopathy a median of 6.5 months before onset, with about 70% sensitivity and more than 72% specificity. A model built on a 13 V-J signature distinguished ophthalmopathy from stable hyperthyroidism, reaching around 87% sensitivity and 81% to 83% specificity in cross-validation and 80%/75% in testing.

The CDR3, from cysteine to phenylalanine, totals 17 residues. Only the CDR3 part of the read is kept: 51 bases, read in frame from the first base. V and J lose 4 bases and 3 bases, and a span of 21 bases separates them. Looking up the germline V gene yields CDR1 ENHRY and CDR2 SYGVKD. Moderately to severely active disease, a Clinical Activity Score of at least 3, a NOSPECS grade of at least 4, and a duration under 3 months were present in ophthalmopathy patients. Any patient with an uncontrolled infection, another autoimmune disease, pregnancy or lactation was excluded. Diagnoses were based on clinical symptoms, serum thyroxine and TRAb, thyroid ultrasound and orbital computed tomography. PBMCs were isolated from more than 9 ml of fresh peripheral blood by Ficoll-Paque density gradient centrifugation. Trizol reagent was used to extract total RNA, and RNA quality was then checked on an Agilent 2100 Bioanalyzer.

The table lists this clonotype with a few counts. Its cognate antigen has yet to be identified. It has no much larger one-base neighbor in the sample; base qualities were not kept. The TCR beta CDR3 regions were amplified from the RNA transcripts. The first round of RT-PCR for the TCR CDR3 was performed with the HTBI primer set and the Qiagen OneStep RT-PCR kit. Libraries were constructed in a second round of multiplex PCR, after which size selection and purification were carried out. Paired-end sequencing of the libraries was performed with 100 bp reads on an Illumina HiSeq2000. On the study's bioinformatics: SOAPnuke was used to process the raw data, removing reads that contained adapters or uncalled bases, had a mean Phred below 15, or lacked an exact match to the constant primer or identifier. High-quality paired reads were merged with COPE v1.2.5, and unique nucleotide sequences were defined as clonotypes. Clonotypes were aligned to IMGT TRBV, TRBD and TRBJ reference segments using MiTCR v1.1. Only V-J combinations with frequency above 0.0001, covering 98% to 99.2% of repertoires, were analysed. The TCS score was defined as F50 (clonal expansion) divided by E x V (chaos), with BLOSUM62-based TCRdist calculated between CDR3 peptides within each V-J. Welch's t-statistics and random forest reduced approximately 520 V-J features to about 13, which were used in a naive Bayes classifier (R e1071). Through fastp at Q25 and MiXCR, TCRdb rebuilt clones from the public reads, retaining in-frame beta chains. Rows are combined by CDR3 protein, so each entry shows the most common genes and DNA. What appears here as the V and J calls and clone size reflects TCRdb's work, not the paper's. For this sample the table gives 300,000 to 400,000 distinct CDR3 sequences, of which roughly 18% were detected only once. About 38% of the sample is taken by the ten largest.

The sample taken for sequencing was blood. This receptor chain uses TRBV10-3 and TRBJ1-1; D gene: possibly TRBD1, on 6 matching bases. This receptor was identified in a young man with Graves' ophthalmopathy. The CDR3: CAISGHSRGGGDTEAFF. The nucleotide sequence is TGTGCCATCAGTGGGCACTCTCGAGGGGGGGGAGACACTGAAGCTTTCTTT.